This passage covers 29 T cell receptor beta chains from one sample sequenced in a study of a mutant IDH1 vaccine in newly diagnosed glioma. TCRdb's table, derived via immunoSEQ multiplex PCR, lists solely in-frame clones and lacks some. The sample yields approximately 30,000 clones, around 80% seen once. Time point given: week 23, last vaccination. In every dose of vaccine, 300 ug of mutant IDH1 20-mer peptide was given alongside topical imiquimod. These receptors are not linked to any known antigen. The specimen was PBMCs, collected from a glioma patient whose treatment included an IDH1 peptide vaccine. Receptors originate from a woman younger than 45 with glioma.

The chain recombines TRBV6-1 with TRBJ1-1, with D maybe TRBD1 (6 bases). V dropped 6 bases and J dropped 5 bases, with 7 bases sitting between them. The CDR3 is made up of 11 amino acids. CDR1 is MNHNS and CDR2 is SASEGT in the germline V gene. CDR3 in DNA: TGTGCCAGCAGCAGGGGAACTGAAGCTTTCTTT. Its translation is CASSRGTEAFF.

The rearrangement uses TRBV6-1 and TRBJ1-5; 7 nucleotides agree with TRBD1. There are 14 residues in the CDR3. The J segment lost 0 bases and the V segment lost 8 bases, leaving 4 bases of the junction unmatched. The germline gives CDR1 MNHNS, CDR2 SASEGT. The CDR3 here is CASGTVNSNQPQHF. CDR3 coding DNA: TGTGCCAGCGGGACAGTCAATAGCAATCAGCCCCAGCATTTT.

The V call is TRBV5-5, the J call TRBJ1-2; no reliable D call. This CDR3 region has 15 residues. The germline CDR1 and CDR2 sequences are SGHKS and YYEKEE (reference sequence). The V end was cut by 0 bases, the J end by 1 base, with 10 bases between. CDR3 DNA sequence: TGTGCCAGCAGCTTGGAATTGGGTTATAACTATGGCTACACCTTC. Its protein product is CASSLELGYNYGYTF.

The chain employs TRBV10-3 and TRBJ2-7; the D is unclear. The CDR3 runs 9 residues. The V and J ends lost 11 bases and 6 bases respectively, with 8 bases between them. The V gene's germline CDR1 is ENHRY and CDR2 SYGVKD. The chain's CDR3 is CAVGAEQYF. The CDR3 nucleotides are TGTGCCGTGGGCGCCGAGCAGTACTTC.

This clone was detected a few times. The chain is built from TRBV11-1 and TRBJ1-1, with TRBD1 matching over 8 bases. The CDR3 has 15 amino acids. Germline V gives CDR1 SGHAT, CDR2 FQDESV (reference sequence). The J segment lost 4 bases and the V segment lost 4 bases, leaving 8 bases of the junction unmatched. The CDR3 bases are TGTGCCAGCAGCTCCCCGGACAGGGTGAGCACTGAAGCTTTCTTT. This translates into CASSSPDRVSTEAFF.

CDR3 nucleotide sequence: TGTGCCAGCAGTGAACCGGCCCGGTACAATGAGCAGTTCTTC. Protein sequence: CASSEPARYNEQFF. This rearrangement joins TRBV25-1 to TRBJ2-1; D remains ambiguous. The V gene lost 2 bases and the J gene lost 4 bases, with 9 bases spanning the gap. Germline CDR1 and CDR2: MGHDK and SYGVNS. The CDR3 has 14 residues.

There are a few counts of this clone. The CDR3 DNA sequence: TGTGCCAGCAGTTACGAGCCGGAGGGGGCTGTGGAAAAACTGTTTTTT. Translated, it gives CASSYEPEGAVEKLFF. J is TRBJ1-4 and V is TRBV6-5, with 7 bases lining up with TRBD1. The CDR3 loop spans 16 amino acids. J was trimmed by 8 bases and V by 2 bases; bases with no gene match: 11. CDR1 MNHEY and CDR2 SVGAGI come from the germline V gene.

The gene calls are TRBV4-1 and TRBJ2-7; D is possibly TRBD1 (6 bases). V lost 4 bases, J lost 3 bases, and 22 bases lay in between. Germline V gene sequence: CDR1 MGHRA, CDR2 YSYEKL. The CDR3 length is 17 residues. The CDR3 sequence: CASSPQGNRVGGYEQYF. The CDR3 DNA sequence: TGCGCCAGCAGCCCCCAGGGGAACAGGGTTGGAGGCTACGAGCAGTACTTC.

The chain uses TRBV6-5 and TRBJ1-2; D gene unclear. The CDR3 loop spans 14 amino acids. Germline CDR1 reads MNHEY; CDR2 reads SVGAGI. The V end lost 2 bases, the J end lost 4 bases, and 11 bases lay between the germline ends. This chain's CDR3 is CASSYVQETYGYTF. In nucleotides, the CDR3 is TGTGCCAGCAGTTACGTGCAGGAAACCTATGGCTACACCTTC.

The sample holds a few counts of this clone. As DNA, the CDR3 is TGTGCCAGCAGCTTCTCCCGACAGGGGCGCCATCAGCCCCAGCATTTT. Protein sequence: CASSFSRQGRHQPQHF. The chain uses TRBV7-9 and TRBJ1-5, with 8 bases that match TRBD1. Germline V gene data show CDR1 as SEHNR and CDR2 as FQNEAQ (reference sequence). J was trimmed by 5 bases and V by 3 bases; bases with no gene match: 9. This CDR3 comprises 16 residues.

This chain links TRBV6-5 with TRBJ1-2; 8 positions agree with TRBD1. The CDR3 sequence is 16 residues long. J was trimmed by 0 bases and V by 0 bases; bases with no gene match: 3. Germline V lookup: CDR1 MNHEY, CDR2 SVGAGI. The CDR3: CASSYSPTGANYGYTF. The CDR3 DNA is TGTGCCAGCAGTTACTCCCCGACAGGGGCTAACTATGGCTACACCTTC.

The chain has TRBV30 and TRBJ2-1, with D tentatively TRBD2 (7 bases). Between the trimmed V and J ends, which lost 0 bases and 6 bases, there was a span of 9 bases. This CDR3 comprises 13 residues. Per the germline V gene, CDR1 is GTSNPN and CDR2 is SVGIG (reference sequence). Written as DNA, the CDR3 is TGTGCCTGGAGTGTAGGGGGGGGCAATGAGCAGTTCTTC. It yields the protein CAWSVGGGNEQFF.

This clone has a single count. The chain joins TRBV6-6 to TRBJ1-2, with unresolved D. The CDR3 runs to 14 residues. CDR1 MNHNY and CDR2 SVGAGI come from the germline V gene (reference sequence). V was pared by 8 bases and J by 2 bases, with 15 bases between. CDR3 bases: TGTGCCAGCGGATATTGGACGCCCAACTATGGCTACACCTTC. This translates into CASGYWTPNYGYTF.

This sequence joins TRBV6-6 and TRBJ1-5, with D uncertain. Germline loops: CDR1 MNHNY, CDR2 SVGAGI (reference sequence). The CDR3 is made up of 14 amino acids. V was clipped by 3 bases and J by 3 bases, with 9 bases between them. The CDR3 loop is CASSYIGSNQPQHF. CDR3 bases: TGTGCCAGCAGTTATATCGGGTCCAATCAGCCCCAGCATTTT.

CDR3 coding DNA: TGTGCCAGCAGCTTGCAGGGTATCGACAATGAGCAGTTCTTC. Amino acid sequence: CASSLQGIDNEQFF. This chain uses TRBV11-3 with TRBJ2-1; D may be TRBD1 (5 bases). The CDR3 spans 14 residues. Germline lookup yields CDR1 SGHNT and CDR2 YENEEA. The V and J ends lost 3 bases and 5 bases respectively, with 11 bases between them.

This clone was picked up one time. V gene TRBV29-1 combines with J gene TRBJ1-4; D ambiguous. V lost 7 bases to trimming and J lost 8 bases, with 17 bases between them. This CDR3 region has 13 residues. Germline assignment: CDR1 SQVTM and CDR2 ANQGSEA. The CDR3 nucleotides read TGCAGCGCCCAAATTTCCTCGGGCGAAAAACTGTTTTTT. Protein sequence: CSAQISSGEKLFF.

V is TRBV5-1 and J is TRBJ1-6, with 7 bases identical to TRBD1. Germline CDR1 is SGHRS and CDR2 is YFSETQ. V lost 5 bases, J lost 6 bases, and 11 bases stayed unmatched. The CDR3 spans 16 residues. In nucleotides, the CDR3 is TGCGCCAGCAGGTCCCAGGGGGACAAGTTTAATTCACCCCTCCACTTT. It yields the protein CASRSQGDKFNSPLHF.

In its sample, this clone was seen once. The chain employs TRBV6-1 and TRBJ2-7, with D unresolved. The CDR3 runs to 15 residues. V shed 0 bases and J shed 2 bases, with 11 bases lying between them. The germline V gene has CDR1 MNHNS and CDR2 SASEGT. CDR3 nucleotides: TGTGCCAGCAGTGAAGCCCACGGCAGGACCTACGAGCAGTACTTC. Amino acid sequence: CASSEAHGRTYEQYF.

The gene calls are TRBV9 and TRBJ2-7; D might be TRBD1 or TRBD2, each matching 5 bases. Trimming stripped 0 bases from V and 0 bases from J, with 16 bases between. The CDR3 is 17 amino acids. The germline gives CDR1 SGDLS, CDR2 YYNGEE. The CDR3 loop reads CASSVGSGEGPSYEQYF. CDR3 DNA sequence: TGTGCCAGCAGCGTAGGTTCGGGCGAGGGGCCCTCCTACGAGCAGTACTTC.

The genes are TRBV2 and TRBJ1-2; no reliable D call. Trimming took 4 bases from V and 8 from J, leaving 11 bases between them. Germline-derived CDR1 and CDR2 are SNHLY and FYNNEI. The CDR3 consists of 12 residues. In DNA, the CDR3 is TGTGCCAGCAGTGGAGAGTCTCGAGGCTACACCTTC. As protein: CASSGESRGYTF. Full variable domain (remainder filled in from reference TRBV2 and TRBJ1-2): EPEVTQTPSHQVTQMGQEVILRCVPISNHLYFYWYRQILGQKVEFLVSFYNNEISEKSEIFDDQFSVERPDGSNFTLKIRSTKLEDSAMYFCASSGESRGYTFGSGTRLTVV.

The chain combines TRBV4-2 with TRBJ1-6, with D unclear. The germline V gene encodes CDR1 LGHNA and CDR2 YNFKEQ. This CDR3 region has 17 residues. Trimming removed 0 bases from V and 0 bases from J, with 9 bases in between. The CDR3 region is CASSQEIGTSYNSPLHF. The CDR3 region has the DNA TGTGCCAGCAGCCAAGAGATAGGAACCTCCTATAATTCACCCCTCCACTTT.

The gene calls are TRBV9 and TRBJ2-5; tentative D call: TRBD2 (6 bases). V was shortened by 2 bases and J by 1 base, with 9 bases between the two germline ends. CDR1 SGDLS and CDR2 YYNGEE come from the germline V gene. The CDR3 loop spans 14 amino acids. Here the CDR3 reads CASSVGGVQETQYF. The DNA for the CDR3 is TGTGCCAGCAGCGTTGGCGGGGTCCAAGAGACCCAGTACTTC.

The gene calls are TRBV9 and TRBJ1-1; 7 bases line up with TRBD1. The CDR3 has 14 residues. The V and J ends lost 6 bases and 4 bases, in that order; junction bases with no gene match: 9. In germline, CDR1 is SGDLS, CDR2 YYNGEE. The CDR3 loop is CASTPGGVGTEAFF. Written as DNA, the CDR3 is TGTGCCAGCACCCCAGGGGGGGTCGGCACTGAAGCTTTCTTT.

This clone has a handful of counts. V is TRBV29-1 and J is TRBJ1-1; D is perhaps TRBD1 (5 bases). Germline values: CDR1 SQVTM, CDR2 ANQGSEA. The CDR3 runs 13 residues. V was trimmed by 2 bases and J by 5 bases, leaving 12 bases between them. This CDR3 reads CSVERGGETEAFF. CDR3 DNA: TGCAGCGTTGAAAGGGGTGGAGAAACTGAAGCTTTCTTT. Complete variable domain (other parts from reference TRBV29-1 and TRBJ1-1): SAVISQKPSRDICQRGTSLTIQCQVDSQVTMMFWYRQQPGQSLTLIATANQGSEATYESGFVIDKFPISRPNLTFSTLTVSNMSPEDSSIYLCSVERGGETEAFFGQGTRLTVV.

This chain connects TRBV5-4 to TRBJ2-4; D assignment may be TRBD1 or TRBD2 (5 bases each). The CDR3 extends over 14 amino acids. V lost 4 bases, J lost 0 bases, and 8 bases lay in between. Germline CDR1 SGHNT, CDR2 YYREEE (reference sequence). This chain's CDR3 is CASSLGTAKNIQYF. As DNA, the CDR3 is TGTGCCAGCAGCCTCGGGACAGCCAAAAACATTCAGTACTTC.

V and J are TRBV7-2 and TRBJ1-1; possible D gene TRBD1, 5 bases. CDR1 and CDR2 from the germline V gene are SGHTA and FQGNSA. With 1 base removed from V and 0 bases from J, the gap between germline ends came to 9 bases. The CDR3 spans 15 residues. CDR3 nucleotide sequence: TGTGCCAGCAGCTTAGATGGGGCAGTGAACACTGAAGCTTTCTTT. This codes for CASSLDGAVNTEAFF. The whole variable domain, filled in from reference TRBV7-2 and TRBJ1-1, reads GAGVSQSPSNKVTEKGKDVELRCDPISGHTALYWYRQSLGQGLEFLIYFQGNSAPDKSGLPSDRFSAERTGGSVSTLTIQRTQQEDSAVYLCASSLDGAVNTEAFFGQGTRLTVV.

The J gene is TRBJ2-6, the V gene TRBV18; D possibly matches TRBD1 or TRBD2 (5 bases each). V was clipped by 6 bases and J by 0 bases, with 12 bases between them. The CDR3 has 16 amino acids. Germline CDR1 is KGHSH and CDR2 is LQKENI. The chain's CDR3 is CASSQPGASGANVLTF. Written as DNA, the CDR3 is TGTGCCAGCTCCCAGCCCGGGGCCTCTGGGGCCAACGTCCTGACTTTC.

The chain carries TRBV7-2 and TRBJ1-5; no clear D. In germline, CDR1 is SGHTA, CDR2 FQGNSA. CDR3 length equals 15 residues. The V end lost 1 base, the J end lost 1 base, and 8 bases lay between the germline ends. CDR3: CASSLGLYSNQPQHF. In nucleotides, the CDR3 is TGTGCCAGCAGCTTAGGGTTATACAGCAATCAGCCCCAGCATTTT.

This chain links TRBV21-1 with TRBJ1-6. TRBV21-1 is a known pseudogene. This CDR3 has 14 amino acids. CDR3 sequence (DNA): TGTGCCAGCAGGGGTCTGTGCGGGAATTCACCCCTCCACTTT. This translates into CASRGLCGNSPLHF.